These 14 T cell receptor beta chains came from one sample sequenced in a study of beta chain features in type 1 diabetes. Of the isolated RNA, all was reverse transcribed, and so the sequenced material was expressed TCRB transcripts. Some clones are missing from TCRdb's copy, which holds only in-frame ones; the method was immunoSEQ multiplex PCR. The sample lists approximately 340,000 clones, about 14% occurring once. The sample comprised naive CD4+ T cells from blood. Source of these receptors: a woman under 30 in good health.

In its sample, this clone was seen a few times. The chain links TRBV7-9 to TRBJ2-7; 9 bases align to TRBD2. CDR1 and CDR2 (germline): SEHNR, FQNEAQ (reference sequence). The V segment lost 1 base and the J segment 2 bases; nucleotides outside the gene matches: 6. This CDR3 is built from 16 residues. The CDR3 DNA is TGTGCCAGCAGCTTAGGGCCTAGCGGGACCACCTACGAGCAGTACTTC. It translates to CASSLGPSGTTYEQYF.

In this sample, this clone turned up a few times. The same CDR3 can be traced to other DNA sequences in this sample. This chain uses TRBV30 with TRBJ2-5; the D is unclear. V lost 0 bases and J 5 bases, leaving 4 bases between the germline ends. Per the germline V gene, CDR1 is GTSNPN and CDR2 is SVGIG (reference sequence). The CDR3 totals 11 residues. Here the CDR3 reads CAWSVLETQYF. The CDR3 DNA sequence: TGTGCCTGGAGTGTACTCGAGACCCAGTACTTC.

This clone was seen only a few times. The V and J genes are TRBV28 and TRBJ2-6; 7 nucleotides match TRBD1. Germline V gene lookup returns CDR1 MDHEN and CDR2 SYDVKM. The CDR3 consists of 18 residues. The V segment lost 6 bases and the J segment 1 base; nucleotides outside the gene matches: 12. The CDR3 nucleotides read TGTGCCAGCAGGGCTTTGACAGGGTCGGAGTCTGGGGCCAACGTCCTGACTTTC. Translation gives CASRALTGSESGANVLTF. Complete variable domain (other parts from reference TRBV28 and TRBJ2-6): DVKVTQSSRYLVKRTGEKVFLECVQDMDHENMFWYRQDPGLGLRLIYFSYDVKMKEKGDIPEGYSVSREKKERFSLILESASTNQTSMYLCASRALTGSESGANVLTFGAGSRLTVL.

This clone was seen more than once but under ten times. The rearrangement uses TRBV29-1 and TRBJ1-5, with 7 bases lining up with TRBD1. CDR3 length equals 13 residues. V was clipped by 7 bases and J by 9 bases; unmatched bases: 12. Per the germline V gene, CDR1 is SQVTM and CDR2 is ANQGSEA. CDR3 amino acids: CSAKQTGSGPQHF. CDR3 sequence (DNA): TGCAGCGCAAAACAGACAGGGAGCGGGCCCCAGCATTTT.

The chain joins TRBV29-1 to TRBJ2-2, with 8 nucleotides matching TRBD2. This CDR3 contains 12 residues. Germline lookup yields CDR1 SQVTM and CDR2 ANQGSEA. The junction had 5 bases not matched to a gene; V was cut back by 6 bases and J by 8 bases. The chain's CDR3 is CSVRAGAGELFF. In DNA form, the CDR3 reads TGCAGCGTGCGAGCGGGAGCGGGGGAGCTGTTTTTT.

CDR3 residues: CATSTRQASQNEQFF. The DNA for the CDR3 is TGTGCCACCAGCACTAGACAGGCATCACAGAATGAGCAGTTCTTC. The chain carries TRBV15 and TRBJ2-1, with TRBD1 as a possible D gene (6 bases). Per germline, CDR1 LNHNV and CDR2 YYDKDF (reference sequence). Trimming took 4 bases from V and 7 from J, leaving 17 bases between them. The length of the CDR3 is 15 residues.

This clone was observed a handful of times. The chain links TRBV7-9 to TRBJ1-5; D unresolved. CDR1 SEHNR and CDR2 FQNEAQ come from the germline V gene (reference sequence). The V end lost 7 bases, the J end lost 4 bases, and 14 bases lay between the germline ends. The CDR3 totals 14 residues. CDR3 in amino acids: CASTQLGVNQPQHF. The CDR3 region has the DNA TGTGCCAGCACCCAGCTCGGAGTTAATCAGCCCCAGCATTTT.

A few counts support this clone. This chain joins TRBV28 and TRBJ2-1, with 8 nucleotides matching TRBD1. V shed 1 base, J shed 4 bases, and the junction held 6 bases outside the gene matches. Germline V gene data show CDR1 as MDHEN and CDR2 as SYDVKM. The CDR3 has 16 amino acids. The CDR3 loop reads CASSLFGQGSYNEQFF. DNA for the CDR3: TGTGCCAGCAGTTTATTTGGACAGGGATCGTACAATGAGCAGTTCTTC.

This clone has just a few counts. The chain has TRBV2 and TRBJ2-3; TRBD2 aligns across 11 bases. V was clipped by 8 bases and J by 1 base; unmatched bases: 11. This CDR3 is built from 17 residues. Germline V gene sequence: CDR1 SNHLY, CDR2 FYNNEI. DNA of the CDR3: TGTGCCAGCGCCGGGACTAGCGGCCTCTATGGCACAGATACGCAGTATTTT. This sequence encodes CASAGTSGLYGTDTQYF.

This clone has a handful of counts. The V and J genes are TRBV4-2 and TRBJ2-6; tentatively, D is TRBD2 (5 bases). The CDR3 contains 15 residues. V was cut by 3 bases and J by 2 bases, with 8 bases left in between. Per germline, CDR1 LGHNA and CDR2 YNFKEQ. In DNA form, the CDR3 reads TGTGCCAGCAGCCATTCGGGGACTGGGGCCAACGTCCTGACTTTC. Its translation: CASSHSGTGANVLTF.

As DNA, the CDR3 is TGTGCCAGCAGCTTCAGGGCAGAAGGTCAGCCCCAGCATTTT. Amino acid sequence: CASSFRAEGQPQHF. The chain recombines TRBV5-6 with TRBJ1-5; tentatively, D is TRBD1 (5 bases). This CDR3 is 14 amino acids long. Germline CDR1 is SGHDT and CDR2 is YYEEEE. The ends were cut back, 2 bases at V and 6 bases at J, with 12 bases in the middle. Variable domain in full (rest from reference TRBV5-6 and TRBJ1-5): DAGVTQSPTHLIKTRGQQVTLRCSPKSGHDTVSWYQQALGQGPQFIFQYYEEEERQRGNFPDRFSGHQFPNYSSELNVNALLLGDSALYLCASSFRAEGQPQHFGDGTRLSIL.

The gene calls are TRBV6-5 and TRBJ2-3, with a possible D match to TRBD2 (6 bases). V shed 0 bases and J shed 1 base, with 11 bases lying between them. The CDR3 has 16 residues. The V gene's germline CDR1 is MNHEY and CDR2 SVGAGI. The chain's CDR3 is CASSYSFGGGTDTQYF. The CDR3 DNA sequence: TGTGCCAGCAGTTACTCGTTCGGGGGAGGCACAGATACGCAGTATTTT.

This rearrangement joins TRBV5-1 to TRBJ2-7; D call uncertain. Germline CDR1 reads SGHRS; CDR2 reads YFSETQ. The V gene lost 4 bases and the J gene lost 3 bases, with 8 bases spanning the gap. The CDR3 is made up of 12 amino acids. The CDR3 protein is CASSPLGYEQYF. In nucleotides, the CDR3 is TGCGCCAGCAGCCCGCTCGGCTACGAGCAGTACTTC.

There are a few counts of this clone. The chain links TRBV5-1 to TRBJ2-6; 7 bases line up with TRBD1. CDR3 length: 17 amino acids. V was pared by 4 bases and J by 2 bases, with 9 bases of the junction left unmatched. Looked up from germline, CDR1 is SGHRS and CDR2 is YFSETQ. CDR3 loop: CASSPRQGTAGANVLTF. The CDR3 DNA sequence: TGCGCCAGCAGCCCGAGACAGGGCACCGCTGGGGCCAACGTCCTGACTTTC. Based on the CDR3 plus reference TRBV5-1 and TRBJ2-6, the full variable domain is KAGVTQTPRYLIKTRGQQVTLSCSPISGHRSVSWYQQTPGQGLQFLFEYFSETQRNKGNFPGRFSGRQFSNSRSEMNVSTLELGDSALYLCASSPRQGTAGANVLTFGAGSRLTVL.